This T cell receptor beta chain emerged from a study of T cell repertoires in cytomegalovirus infection. This clonotype was seen at least ten times. A single record per CDR3 protein comes from TCRdb applying MiXCR to the reads. The sample yields some 680,000 distinct CDR3 sequences, roughly a third seen once. This CDR3 spans 15 amino acids. Germline V CDR1 and CDR2: SGHVT, SQSDAQ. V was trimmed by 1 base and J by 5 bases, leaving 14 bases between them. J is TRBJ1-2 and V is TRBV7-4; tentatively, D is TRBD1 (6 bases). The source material was PBMCs. This TCR derives from a human donor in good health (CMV status not recorded). Some clones in this sample may be carry-over from other donors' samples. CDR3 region: CASSLEDLGGYGYTF. The CDR3, as DNA: TGTGCCAGCAGCTTAGAGGACCTAGGGGGGTATGGCTACACCTTC.